This passage covers 26 T cell receptor beta chains from one sample sequenced in a study of cytomegalovirus exposure and HLA in healthy donors. Generated by immunoSEQ multiplex PCR, the TCRdb table keeps only in-frame clones and is missing some. The sample records about 110,000 clones, roughly nine tenths being singletons. The sample taken for sequencing was PBMCs. The source is a woman younger than 30 in good health and CMV-seronegative.

The rearrangement links TRBV27 to TRBJ2-5; the D gene is possibly TRBD2 (6 bases). The V end lost 4 bases, the J end lost 5 bases, and 26 bases lay between the germline ends. The CDR3 totals 18 residues. Germline CDR1 MNHEY, CDR2 SMNVEV (reference sequence). This CDR3 reads CASSSTAFLGGGVETQYF. As DNA, the CDR3 is TGTGCCAGCAGTTCAACCGCTTTTCTGGGGGGTGGAGTGGAGACCCAGTACTTC.

The CDR3 reads CASSPTSGGYEQYF. As DNA, the CDR3 is TGTGCCAGCAGCCCGACTAGCGGGGGTTACGAGCAGTACTTC. The J gene is TRBJ2-7, the V gene TRBV7-9; 12 bases match TRBD2. V gave up 5 bases and J gave up 4 bases; unmatched junction bases: 3. Germline loops: CDR1 SEHNR, CDR2 FQNEAQ (reference sequence). The length of the CDR3 is 14 residues.

CDR3 region: CASSPRTSGRYEQFF. CDR3 DNA sequence: TGTGCCAGCTCACCACGTACTAGCGGGAGGTATGAGCAGTTCTTC. The chain links TRBV18 to TRBJ2-1; 12 bases are shared with TRBD2. V shed 1 base and J 8 bases; nucleotides not matched to a gene: 3. CDR3 length: 15 residues. The germline CDR1 and CDR2 sequences are KGHSH and LQKENI.

Comments on this clone: One end of the junction fails to match germline, which may point to a read error. The rearrangement links TRBV6-6 to TRBJ1-1; 8 nucleotides agree with TRBD1. CDR1 is MNHNY and CDR2 is SVGAGI in the germline V gene (reference sequence). The CDR3 runs 14 residues. CDR3 amino acids: CTSGGQGANTEAFF. CDR3 nucleotide sequence: TGCACGAGCGGTGGGCAGGGGGCGAACACTGAAGCTTTCTTT.

This clone was seen only once. The V gene is TRBV30, the J gene TRBJ1-5, with D possibly TRBD1 on 5 matching bases. Trimming removed 8 bases from V and 0 bases from J, with 17 bases in between. Germline assignment: CDR1 GTSNPN and CDR2 SVGIG (reference sequence). The CDR3 has 15 amino acids. Here the CDR3 DNA reads TGTGCCGCCGGAGGAGGGGAATATAGCAATCAGCCCCAGCATTTT. Protein product: CAAGGGEYSNQPQHF.

This clone appeared once. The rearrangement uses TRBV4-3 and TRBJ2-2; 10 nucleotides agree with TRBD2. CDR3 length equals 16 residues. After removal of 0 bases from V and 5 bases from J, the junction contained 3 bases not matched to a gene. From germline, CDR1 is LGHNA and CDR2 YSLEER. The CDR3 here is CASSQDLAGETGELFF. The DNA of the CDR3 is TGCGCCAGCAGCCAAGATCTAGCGGGGGAGACCGGGGAGCTGTTTTTT.

This clone was picked up a small number of times. The chain couples TRBV7-9 to TRBJ1-5; the match to TRBD1 covers 10 bases. The CDR3 sequence is 16 residues long. Germline CDR1 reads SEHNR; CDR2 reads FQNEAQ (reference sequence). The V segment lost 5 bases and the J segment 6 bases; nucleotides outside the gene matches: 10. This CDR3 is CASSRAGTGAGQPQHF. As DNA, the CDR3 is TGTGCCAGCAGCCGTGCAGGGACAGGGGCAGGTCAGCCCCAGCATTTT.

The chain uses TRBV6-5 and TRBJ1-2, with D tentatively TRBD1 (5 bases). Between the trimmed V and J ends, which lost 5 bases and 5 bases, there was a span of 18 bases. Germline V gene lookup returns CDR1 MNHEY and CDR2 SVGAGI. The CDR3 has 15 residues. CDR3 nucleotides: TGTGCCAGCAGTCCTCGGACAACGGTGGTATATGGCTACACCTTC. As protein: CASSPRTTVVYGYTF.

This rearrangement joins TRBV6-5 to TRBJ2-5, with 8 bases fitting TRBD2. Germline CDR1 and CDR2: MNHEY and SVGAGI. The CDR3 loop spans 13 amino acids. With V trimmed by 6 bases and J by 4 bases, 4 bases remained unmatched. CDR3 nucleotide sequence: TGTGCCAGCAGGCCGGGGGGGGGAGAGACCCAGTACTTC. Its translation: CASRPGGGETQYF.

This chain uses TRBV28 with TRBJ1-2; D not resolved. Germline CDR1 and CDR2: MDHEN and SYDVKM. This CDR3 region has 17 residues. The V gene lost 6 bases and the J gene lost 2 bases, with 22 bases spanning the gap. The DNA of the CDR3 is TGTGCCAGCAGGACATTTCGGGCATTGGACTCAAACTATGGCTACACCTTC. This translates into CASRTFRALDSNYGYTF.

This clone has only one observation. The genes are TRBV27 and TRBJ1-4; D remains ambiguous. The V end lost 4 bases, the J end lost 6 bases, and 18 bases lay between the germline ends. The CDR3 contains 16 residues. Germline-derived CDR1 and CDR2 are MNHEY and SMNVEV (reference sequence). CDR3 sequence reads: CASSSRLGPRDEKLFF. The CDR3 DNA reads as TGTGCCAGCAGTTCTCGGCTAGGACCGCGGGATGAAAAACTGTTTTTT.

The V gene is TRBV5-1, the J gene TRBJ2-1; tentatively, D is TRBD1 (6 bases). Germline V lookup: CDR1 SGHRS, CDR2 YFSETQ. There are 14 residues in the CDR3. The germline V and J ends were trimmed by 0 bases and 6 bases, with 10 bases remaining between them. The chain's CDR3 is CASSLGRGGNEQFF. DNA for the CDR3: TGCGCCAGCAGCTTGGGCAGGGGTGGCAATGAGCAGTTCTTC.

This chain connects TRBV15 to TRBJ1-5; no definite D call. CDR1 LNHNV and CDR2 YYDKDF come from the germline V gene (reference sequence). This CDR3 has 13 amino acids. V dropped 1 base and J dropped 4 bases, with 5 bases sitting between them. This chain's CDR3 is CATSRGENQPQHF. The CDR3 DNA follows: TGTGCCACCAGCAGAGGGGAGAATCAGCCCCAGCATTTT.

V and J are TRBV7-9 and TRBJ2-7; TRBD1 matches at 10 bases. Germline V CDR1 and CDR2: SEHNR, FQNEAQ (reference sequence). The V segment lost 4 bases and the J segment 3 bases; nucleotides outside the gene matches: 3. The CDR3 is made up of 14 amino acids. CDR3 amino acids: CASSSGTGVYEQYF. The CDR3 region has the DNA TGTGCCAGCAGCTCCGGGACAGGGGTCTACGAGCAGTACTTC.

The chain carries TRBV5-4 and TRBJ2-2; D is perhaps TRBD1 (5 bases). Per germline, CDR1 SGHNT and CDR2 YYREEE (reference sequence). The CDR3 loop spans 15 amino acids. V shed 1 base and J shed 1 base, with 8 bases lying between them. CDR3 region: CASSLPRVNTGELFF. The CDR3 DNA reads TGTGCCAGCAGCTTGCCCAGGGTGAACACCGGGGAGCTGTTTTTT.

The V call is TRBV7-6, the J call TRBJ2-1; tentative D call: TRBD1 (6 bases). Per germline, CDR1 SGHVS and CDR2 FNYEAQ. V was shortened by 1 base and J by 8 bases, with 15 bases between the two germline ends. This CDR3 is built from 15 residues. CDR3 DNA sequence: TGTGCCAGCAGCTTAGTCGCGACAGCAGGGGATGAGCAGTTCTTC. It encodes CASSLVATAGDEQFF. The complete variable domain, with remaining parts taken from reference TRBV7-6 and TRBJ2-1, reads GAGVSQSPRYKVTKRGQDVALRCDPISGHVSLYWYRQALGQGPEFLTYFNYEAQQDKSGLPNDRFSAERPEGSISTLTIQRTEQRDSAMYRCASSLVATAGDEQFFGPGTRLTVL.

This clone appeared a single time. This chain links TRBV28 with TRBJ1-5; D perhaps matches TRBD1 (6 bases). The CDR3 length is 15 residues. V lost 7 bases, J lost 2 bases, and 15 bases lay in between. Germline loops: CDR1 MDHEN, CDR2 SYDVKM. CDR3 sequence reads: CASITGFRGNQPQHF. The CDR3 nucleotides are TGTGCCAGCATTACAGGGTTTAGGGGCAATCAGCCCCAGCATTTT.

The chain combines TRBV7-8 with TRBJ2-3; 7 nucleotides line up with TRBD2. The germline CDR1 and CDR2 sequences are SGHVS and FQNEAQ. The junction had 5 bases not matched to a gene; V was cut back by 5 bases and J by 3 bases. CDR3 size: 14 residues. The CDR3 region has the DNA TGTGCCAGCAGCCCTCCGCGGGAGACAGATACGCAGTATTTT. It encodes CASSPPRETDTQYF. Full variable domain (missing parts from reference TRBV7-8 and TRBJ2-3): GAGVSQSPRYKVAKRGQDVALRCDPISGHVSLFWYQQALGQGPEFLTYFQNEAQLDKSGLPSDRFFAERPEGSVSTLKIQRTQQEDSAVYLCASSPPRETDTQYFGPGTRLTVL.

V usage is TRBV4-2 and J usage is TRBJ1-3; 9 positions agree with TRBD1. Losses at the gene ends were 0 bases for V and 3 bases for J; bases not matched to a gene: 3. This CDR3 is built from 16 residues. CDR1 and CDR2 (germline): LGHNA, YNFKEQ. For the CDR3, the DNA is TGTGCCAGCAGCCAAGATCCGGGACAGGGTGGAAACACCATATATTTT. This sequence encodes CASSQDPGQGGNTIYF.

This clone has just one count. The chain employs TRBV2 and TRBJ1-2, with 8 bases fitting TRBD1. The trim removed 6 bases at V and 1 base at J, leaving 7 bases unmatched. The CDR3 loop spans 15 amino acids. Germline CDR1 SNHLY, CDR2 FYNNEI. Here the CDR3 reads CASRPGQGGNYGYTF. The CDR3 bases are TGTGCCAGCAGACCTGGACAGGGAGGTAACTATGGCTACACCTTC. The whole variable domain, filled in from reference TRBV2 and TRBJ1-2, reads EPEVTQTPSHQVTQMGQEVILRCVPISNHLYFYWYRQILGQKVEFLVSFYNNEISEKSEIFDDQFSVERPDGSNFTLKIRSTKLEDSAMYFCASRPGQGGNYGYTFGSGTRLTVV.

This chain uses TRBV28 with TRBJ1-2; the D is unclear. The V gene lost 2 bases and the J gene lost 1 base, with 11 bases spanning the gap. The germline CDR1 and CDR2 sequences are MDHEN and SYDVKM. This CDR3 is built from 15 residues. The CDR3 bases are TGTGCCAGCAGTTTACCCCTAGATAGTAACTATGGCTACACCTTC. It codes for CASSLPLDSNYGYTF.

This clone was seen a few times. CDR3 DNA: TGTGCCAGCAGCTCAGGTTGGTCACCCCTCCACTTT. This sequence encodes CASSSGWSPLHF. The chain carries TRBV7-9 and TRBJ1-6; D not resolved. The germline V and J ends were trimmed by 4 bases and 10 bases, with 8 bases remaining between them. This CDR3 has 12 amino acids. Germline V lookup: CDR1 SEHNR, CDR2 FQNEAQ (reference sequence).

The rearrangement links TRBV4-1 to TRBJ2-7; tentative D call: TRBD1 (5 bases). Germline V gene sequence: CDR1 MGHRA, CDR2 YSYEKL. Trimming stripped 4 bases from V and 9 bases from J, with 22 bases between. CDR3 length: 15 amino acids. In DNA form, the CDR3 reads TGCGCCAGCAGCCTGGCAGGGCCAGAGGTTTTGGGGCAGTACTTC. This sequence encodes CASSLAGPEVLGQYF.

The chain carries TRBV7-2 and TRBJ2-7, with 7 positions matching TRBD1. Germline trimming cut 4 bases from V and 3 bases from J; bases unmatched to any gene: 9. Germline CDR1 is SGHTA and CDR2 is FQGNSA. This CDR3 spans 15 amino acids. The CDR3 spells CASSSDRNVVYEQYF. The CDR3 nucleotides are TGTGCCAGCAGCTCGGACAGGAATGTCGTCTACGAGCAGTACTTC.

This rearrangement joins TRBV2 to TRBJ2-1; possible D gene TRBD2, 5 bases. Trimming stripped 8 bases from V and 8 bases from J, with 22 bases between. Germline V gene data show CDR1 as SNHLY and CDR2 as FYNNEI. The length of the CDR3 is 15 residues. CDR3 nucleotide sequence: TGTGCCAGCGGAAAGGACTCTGACTTTTGGGATGAGCAGTTCTTC. It codes for CASGKDSDFWDEQFF. Using reference TRBV2 and TRBJ2-1 for the parts outside the CDR3, the full variable domain is EPEVTQTPSHQVTQMGQEVILRCVPISNHLYFYWYRQILGQKVEFLVSFYNNEISEKSEIFDDQFSVERPDGSNFTLKIRSTKLEDSAMYFCASGKDSDFWDEQFFGPGTRLTVL.

V and J are TRBV27 and TRBJ2-5; tentatively, D is TRBD1 (6 bases). In germline, CDR1 is MNHEY, CDR2 SMNVEV (reference sequence). CDR3 length: 12 amino acids. V was shortened by 6 bases and J by 4 bases, with 9 bases between the two germline ends. CDR3 in DNA: TGTGCCAGCAGCGGCAGGGGAGAGACCCAGTACTTC. Its protein is CASSGRGETQYF.